This T cell receptor beta chain comes out of a study of T cells expressing NK-cell markers. Germline-derived CDR1 and CDR2 are MNHEY and SVGAGI. The CDR3 totals 15 residues. Each CDR3 protein gets one entry in TCRdb, which reprocessed the 5' RACE reads and gives no DNA. Here the sample table reports 440,000 or so distinct CDR3 sequences. The clonotype comes from a woman aged 18-69 years in good health. The sequenced sample was blood T cells: a sorted CD56 or NKG2C T cell subset, CD4+ or CD8+ T cells, or bulk PBMC T cells (not recorded which). The chain recombines TRBV6-5 with TRBJ2-7; lacking DNA, the TRBD1 call made by TCRdb goes unchecked. CDR3 residues: CASSYSSAGAWEQYF.